A single sample gave rise to the 2 T cell receptor beta chains below, sequenced in a study of cytomegalovirus exposure and HLA in healthy donors. Use of 60 Vbeta and 13 Jbeta primers characterized the PCR. This table comes from immunoSEQ multiplex PCR, and its TCRdb copy is limited to in-frame clones, with some not included. The sample consists of around 130,000 clones, 75% to 90% of them appearing once. The specimen was PBMCs. The receptors shown here come from a woman aged 25 to 39 in good health and CMV-seropositive.

This clone was recorded only once. The rearrangement links TRBV14 to TRBJ1-3; D is ambiguous. Germline CDR1 reads SGHDN; CDR2 reads FVKESK. CDR3 length equals 14 residues. Trimming cost V 3 bases and J 0 bases, with 6 bases left between them. The CDR3 DNA reads as TGTGCCAGCAGCCAGCGGTACTCTGGAAACACCATATATTTT. It encodes CASSQRYSGNTIYF.

The DNA of the CDR3 is TGTGCCTGGAGCGTCGGGACTGCGACTGAAGCTTTCTTT. Protein product: CAWSVGTATEAFF. The chain recombines TRBV30 with TRBJ1-1; D may be TRBD1 (5 bases). Per the germline V gene, CDR1 is GTSNPN and CDR2 is SVGIG (reference sequence). With 3 bases removed from V and 5 bases from J, the gap between germline ends came to 13 bases. The CDR3 consists of 13 residues.